The entry below describes one T cell receptor beta chain. The data originate from a study of shared clonotypes between healthy human individuals. The wider study: Plates per donor: three CD4 naive, three CD4 memory, two CD8 naive, one CD8 memory.

Germline V gene lookup returns CDR1 SGDLS and CDR2 YYNGEE. The V and J ends lost 4 bases and 5 bases respectively, with 12 bases between them. This CDR3 is built from 13 residues. Generated by immunoSEQ multiplex PCR, the TCRdb table keeps only in-frame clones and is missing some. This table holds millions of clones, approximately 94% found once. Terminally differentiated effector memory CD45RA+ cells were excluded by CCR7 positive selection of CD45RO-negative cells. The chain combines TRBV9 with TRBJ2-5; D is uncertain. The sequence came from a man between 18 and 35 years old in good health. Sequenced input: naive CD8+ T cells sorted from blood. CDR3 residues: CASSTADPETQYF. As DNA, the CDR3 is TGTGCCAGCAGCACAGCTGATCCGGAGACCCAGTACTTC.